The sample holds a few counts of the clone carrying this T cell receptor beta chain. The target antigen is unknown. An oligonucleotide containing a UMI was ligated to the 3' end of TCR cDNA. Whole blood, 2.5 ml, came from adult healthy volunteers. This sample was taken from a study of naive and memory T cell subsets. Findings and caveats of the study: TCR transcript changes with activation or differentiation may affect this RNA method.

Amplification of ligated cDNA took four PCR rounds with SP2 and nested alpha and beta constant primers. Blood and skin TCR RNA was reverse transcribed with alpha and beta constant primers. Via MiXCR, TCRdb re-called the 5' RACE reads, giving one row per CDR3 protein. Of about 60,000 distinct CDR3 sequences listed, less than 10% are singletons. This CDR3 region has 15 residues. The V end was cut by 0 bases, the J end by 4 bases, with 11 bases between. The germline gives CDR1 SGDLS, CDR2 YYNGEE. The chain carries TRBV9 and TRBJ2-1; D is uncertain. This TCR was recovered from a female donor in good health. CDR3 bases: TGTGCCAGCAGCGTAGGTTCCTCTTATTACAATGAGCAGTTCTTC. The encoded protein is CASSVGSSYYNEQFF.